This TCR beta chain was observed in a study of beta chain features in type 1 diabetes (dated by TCRdb to 2017 to 2018). About the full investigation: No differences in mean age, gender distribution, total cell number or subset yield were found between patients and healthy donors. Across all samples, almost 110 million sorted cells were examined, and cell number per subset correlated strongly with RNA yield. The study compared TCRB repertoires of sorted circulating CD4+ T cell subsets between recently diagnosed type 1 diabetes patients and matched healthy donors. Regulatory and stem cell-like memory subsets were obtained from only 8 patients and about 8 healthy donors, while naive and central memory subsets were obtained from all 28 donors. What the study reported, not specific to this receptor: PCR might favor shorter templates, but patient and control samples were amplified and corrected together, so any skew would affect both groups equally. At VDJ recombination sites, type 1 diabetes patients had fewer insertions and more deleted nucleotides, which implies abnormalities in thymic rearrangement. Naive, central memory and regulatory TCRB repertoires appeared to be more similar among patients than among healthy donors. In all four CD4+ subsets, TCRB CDR3 length was moderately but significantly shorter in type 1 diabetes patients. Because cDNA was sequenced instead of genomic DNA, activated cells with high expression could be over-represented, although the groups did not differ in activation or CD3 levels. Because the HLA sub-analyses included only small numbers of individuals, any influence of HLA type on TCRB rearrangement was left unresolved.

This clone was found a few times. It lacks a known antigen. There are no base qualities to consult, and no much larger clone falls within one base. The CDR3 spans 16 residues, from the cysteine through the phenylalanine. Solely the CDR3 DNA is kept, with 48 bases framed from the first base. The germline V gene specifies LGHNA as CDR1 and YNFKEQ as CDR2. The trim is 1 base for V and 6 bases for J, with a gap of 17 bases between the germline ends. A single peripheral blood draw of approximately 100 mL on average was collected from each donor into heparinised tubes. A BD FACSAria II and a panel including CD45RO, CCR7, CD25, CD127, CD95 and CD27 were used to sort naive, central memory, regulatory and stem cell-like memory CD4+ T cells. All sorted populations exceeded 95% purity. PBMCs were isolated right away by Lymphoprep density gradient centrifugation and were stained directly, without culture. Samples were stained and sorted in pairs, with one healthy donor and one patient per experiment, so that batch effects were minimized.

The entire isolated RNA was reverse transcribed using the High Capacity cDNA Reverse Transcription Kit, and thus expressed TCRB transcripts were sequenced. Deep immunoSEQ sequencing was performed on naive, central memory and regulatory T cell samples, with an average of roughly 3.5 million total reads per sample. After sorted cells were lysed in RLT buffer, RNA was extracted with DNase-treated RNeasy Micro or Mini kits, with the choice depending on cell number. Each cell subset was processed on its own to prevent cross-contamination, while patient and healthy donor samples were processed together. The immunoSEQ multiplex PCR was used to amplify TCRB sequences from cDNA, yielding 87-bp fragments that span the CDR3 region. Sequencing of the amplicons was done on the Illumina HiSeq platform. The source study handled its data this way. PCR bias was computationally corrected using synthetic template baselines, reads within Hamming distance 2 were collapsed, and singletons that could not be merged were discarded. By aligning reads against IMGT, V, D and J genes, CDR3 length, and insertions or deletions at six rearrangement sites were assigned. Within each subset, clonotype counts were normalized to sorted cell number, and only after that were true diversity and Gini coefficients computed with the tcR R package. Repertoire sharing was quantified using the overlap coefficient calculated on TCRB nucleotide sequences. TCRdb carries this immuneACCESS record with in-frame sequences only. Its versions omit some clonotypes, under half of them owing to an unresolved V gene in the studies checked, with the rest unexplained. D and trimming were read from the DNA, whereas the V and J calls and clone size are those reported in that table. The sample includes fewer than 350,000 clones, with roughly 8% observed a single time. More than 1% of the sample comes from the top ten.

Input material: central memory CD4+ T cells from blood. This TCR was sampled from a young woman in good health. This chain joins TRBV4-2 to TRBJ2-3; TRBD2 is perhaps the D gene, given 6 matching bases. The CDR3 reads CASSQVGGKIGDTQYF. The DNA is TGTGCCAGCAGCCAAGTTGGAGGGAAAATAGGGGATACGCAGTATTTT.